A selection of T cell receptor beta chains follows, all from one sample in a study of blood T cell repertoires in COVID-19. Method: immunoSEQ multiplex PCR; TCRdb's copy keeps in-frame clones and lacks some. The sample has 200,000 to 250,000 clones, about 85% seen once; the top ten hold about a tenth. The sequenced sample was peripheral blood. Receptors originate from a woman aged 45-65 years with COVID-19, enrolled during active disease. The CDR3 runs from the conserved cysteine through the conserved F or W. A D gene is named only where the DNA matches it firmly. A clone size is listed for some rows: how often the clone was seen (once, few, many), or a class if it is expanded.

TRBJ2-5,.,few,TRBV7-9,TGTGCCAGCAGCCTGACAGGGACTGAGACCCAGTACTTC,CASSLTGTETQYF
TRBJ1-2,TRBD1,.,TRBV7-8,TGTGCCAGCAGCCCTAACCGGGTAGGGGGCGGCTATGGCTACACCTTC,CASSPNRVGGGYGYTF
TRBJ1-3,.,.,TRBV10-3,TGTGCCATCAGTGAGGGACATCTCTCTGGAAACACCATATATTTT,CAISEGHLSGNTIYF
TRBJ1-1,.,.,TRBV6-5,TGTGCCAGCAGGGGCAGGGTTGATCCTGAAGCTTTCTTT,CASRGRVDPEAFF
TRBJ1-2,.,.,TRBV24-1,TGTGCCACCAGTGATTCTGACCGGGGTTTGAATGGCTACACCTTC,CATSDSDRGLNGYTF
TRBJ2-1,.,.,TRBV24-1,TGTGCCACCAGTGCCCCCCACAACTCCTACAATGAGCAGTTCTTC,CATSAPHNSYNEQFF
TRBJ2-7,TRBD2,.,TRBV6-2/TRBV6-3,TGTGCCAGCAGCCACCCGAGAGCGGGGGCCTACGAGCAGTACTTC,CASSHPRAGAYEQYF
TRBJ1-2,.,.,TRBV11-2,TGTGCCAGCAGCCGCCCATTGACGGTACTCGGGAGTGGCTACACCTTC,CASSRPLTVLGSGYTF
TRBJ2-7,.,.,TRBV5-1,TGCGCCAGCAGCCTATCTCGACAGCATCCAGGGTACGAGCAGTACTTC,CASSLSRQHPGYEQYF
TRBJ1-3,.,.,TRBV3-1/TRBV3-2,TGTGCCAGCAGCTTCCTTCAGGGAAACACCATATATTTT,CASSFLQGNTIYF
TRBJ1-5,.,.,TRBV7-8,TGTGCCAGCAGCTTTTCAGGGGACGATCAGCCCCAGCATTTT,CASSFSGDDQPQHF
TRBJ1-1,.,.,TRBV24-1,TGTGCCACCAGTTTAGGAACGGGTGAAGCTTTCTTT,CATSLGTGEAFF
TRBJ1-1,TRBD1,.,TRBV10-3,TGTGCCATCAGTGAAGGGAAGGGGGCCTTGAACACTGAAGCTTTCTTT,CAISEGKGALNTEAFF
TRBJ1-6,TRBD1,.,TRBV27,TGTGCCAGCAGTTTATTGCCGGGACAGGGAATTTCACCCCTCCACTTT,CASSLLPGQGISPLHF
TRBJ2-3,TRBD2,.,TRBV27,TGTGCCAGCAGTTTAGAGCGGGGGGGCCTTTATACGCAGTATTTT,CASSLERGGLYTQYF
TRBJ1-1,TRBD1,.,TRBV11-2,TGTGCCAGCAGCGACCGACAGGGTTGGAACACTGAAGCTTTCTTT,CASSDRQGWNTEAFF
TRBJ2-1,TRBD2,.,TRBV7-6,TGTGCCAGCAGCTTAGGTATAGCGGGGGGGAATGAGCAGTTCTTC,CASSLGIAGGNEQFF
TRBJ1-1,TRBD1,.,TRBV10-3,TGTGCCATCAGTGTGGGGACAGGGGGCTTTGAGAACACTGAAGCTTTCTTT,CAISVGTGGFENTEAFF
TRBJ1-1,.,.,TRBV18,TGTGCCAGCTCACCGCGGCAGAGCCATTTTATGAACACTGAAGCTTTCTTT,CASSPRQSHFMNTEAFF
TRBJ1-5,TRBD1,.,TRBV7-2,TGTGCCAGCAGCAACAGGGGTGACCAGCCCCAGCATTTT,CASSNRGDQPQHF
TRBJ1-1,TRBD1,once,TRBV7-2,TGTGCCAGCAGCTTAGTCGGGACAGGGGAAAATATGAACACTGAAGCTTTCTTT,CASSLVGTGENMNTEAFF
TRBJ2-1,TRBD2,few,TRBV5-6,TGTGCCAGCAGCTCTAGCGGGGTGGCCTACAATGAGCAGTTCTTC,CASSSSGVAYNEQFF
TRBJ1-5,.,.,TRBV7-8,TGTGCCAGCAGCTTAGACAGGGCAATTGGCAATCAGCCCCAGCATTTT,CASSLDRAIGNQPQHF
TRBJ2-1,TRBD2,.,TRBV6-2/TRBV6-3,TGTGCCAGCAGTAGCGGGGGGGCGAGTGAGCAGTTCTTC,CASSSGGASEQFF
TRBJ2-2,TRBD2,.,TRBV6-5,TGTGCCAGCGTGGTAGCGGGGGGGCCAGGCGGGGAGCTGTTTTTT,CASVVAGGPGGELFF
TRBJ2-3,TRBD1,.,TRBV5-1,TGCGCCAGCAGCTTGATAAGGACAGGTAGCACAGATACGCAGTATTTT,CASSLIRTGSTDTQYF
TRBJ1-6,.,.,TRBV2,TGTGCCAGCAGTGAAGCCAAAAATTCACCCCTCCACTTT,CASSEAKNSPLHF
TRBJ1-1,.,.,TRBV3-1/TRBV3-2,TGTGCCAGCGGCGGGACGTTCAACACTGAAGCTTTCTTT,CASGGTFNTEAFF
TRBJ1-1,TRBD1,.,TRBV6-5,TGTGCCAGCAGTCGACAGGGTTGGGAAGCTTTCTTT,CASSRQGWEAFF
TRBJ2-3,TRBD1,.,TRBV7-3,TGTGCCAGCAGCTTTGGACAGGTGTCCCCCACAGATACGCAGTATTTT,CASSFGQVSPTDTQYF
TRBJ2-3,.,.,TRBV11-3,TGTGCCAGCAGCTTAGGGGGCCGGACAGATACGCAGTATTTT,CASSLGGRTDTQYF
TRBJ2-1,.,.,TRBV27,TGTGCCAGCAGTTTTTTCCGGGGGGCGGGGCACAATGAGCAGTTCTTC,CASSFFRGAGHNEQFF
TRBJ2-5,TRBD2,.,TRBV9,TGTGCCAGCAGCGTCTATGGCGGGGGATATCAAGAGACCCAGTACTTC,CASSVYGGGYQETQYF
TRBJ2-3,TRBD2,once,TRBV10-2,TGCGCCAGCAGGTTAGCGGGGGACACAGATACGCAGTATTTT,CASRLAGDTDTQYF
TRBJ1-6,TRBD1,.,TRBV5-1,TGCGCCAGCAGCCCGAATCCGACAGGGGGCTCACCCCTCCACTTT,CASSPNPTGGSPLHF
TRBJ2-7,TRBD1,once,TRBV13,TGTGCCAGCAGCTCGGGACAGGGCTCCTACGAGCAGTACTTC,CASSSGQGSYEQYF
TRBJ2-7,.,.,TRBV27,TGTGCCAGCAGCTACGGACAGCAGCAGTACTTC,CASSYGQQQYF
TRBJ2-1,TRBD2,.,TRBV24-1,TGTGCCACCAGTGATTCCACTCTAGCGGGGGAGCAGTTCTTC,CATSDSTLAGEQFF
TRBJ2-3,TRBD2,.,TRBV19,TGTGCCAGTAGTTCTAGCGGGGGGGCGATAGATACGCAGTATTTT,CASSSSGGAIDTQYF
TRBJ2-3,TRBD2,.,TRBV6-1,TGTGCCAGCAGTGAAGTGAGTTGGGGGACTACCTACACAGATACGCAGTATTTT,CASSEVSWGTTYTDTQYF
TRBJ1-5,.,.,TRBV6-2/TRBV6-3,TGTGCCAGCAGCGCCGATCAGACGGGGTATAGCAATCAGCCCCAGCATTTT,CASSADQTGYSNQPQHF
TRBJ1-3,TRBD1,.,TRBV27,TGTGCCAGCACCTTAGGACAGGGATTACTCCTAAGCTCTGGAAACACCATATATTTT,CASTLGQGLLLSSGNTIYF
TRBJ1-1,.,.,TRBV30,TGTGCCTGGAGTCCGGGAAAGACTGAAGCTTTCTTT,CAWSPGKTEAFF
TRBJ2-3,.,.,TRBV28,TGTGCCAGCAGCAAAGACAAATGGGATACGCAGTATTTT,CASSKDKWDTQYF
TRBJ2-1,TRBD1,.,TRBV24-1,TGTGCCACCAGTGATTTGGGACAGGGTACGACGAAAACCAATGAGCAGTTCTTC,CATSDLGQGTTKTNEQFF
TRBJ1-5,.,.,TRBV6-8,TGTGCCCCCAACCCCCTGGACGGCCCCGGGGAGTTCAGCAATCAGCCCCAGCATTTT,CAPNPLDGPGEFSNQPQHF
TRBJ1-1,.,few,TRBV5-4,TGTGCCAGCAGCTTAGAGATCGACAGGAACACTGAAGCTTTCTTT,CASSLEIDRNTEAFF
TRBJ2-5,.,.,TRBV25-1,TGTGCCAGCAGTGAATCAGGGTTCCAAGAGACCCAGTACTTC,CASSESGFQETQYF
TRBJ2-1,.,.,TRBV25-1,TGTGCCAGCCTAGACCCGGGATCCTCGGGGGAGCAGTTCTTC,CASLDPGSSGEQFF
TRBJ2-3,.,.,TRBV19,TGTGCCAGTAGTATAGAGGGGCGCTCCACAGATACGCAGTATTTT,CASSIEGRSTDTQYF
TRBJ1-3,TRBD1,.,TRBV5-6,TGTGCCAGCAGCTGGCAGGGGGGCTTCTCTGGAAACACCATATATTTT,CASSWQGGFSGNTIYF
TRBJ2-5,TRBD1,.,TRBV5-1,TGCGCCAGCAGCTCAGCTGCGGGACAGGAAGAGACCCAGTACTTC,CASSSAAGQEETQYF
TRBJ1-2,.,.,TRBV27,TGTGCCAGCAGTTTATTACGGGGGGGACATGGCTACACCTTC,CASSLLRGGHGYTF